The 11 T cell receptor beta chains in this list originate from one sample, sequenced in a study of shared clonotypes between healthy human individuals. Some clones are missing from TCRdb's copy, which holds only in-frame ones; the method was immunoSEQ multiplex PCR. The table lists about 580,000 clones, 95% to 98% of them singletons, with 0.25% to 0.35% in the top ten. CD45RO-negative, CCR7-positively selected cells formed the naive CD8 fraction, excluding terminally differentiated effector memory CD45RA+ cells. Sequencing was carried out using naive CD8+ T cells sorted from blood. The receptors derive from a man between 25 and 39 years old in good health.

The V gene is TRBV11-3, the J gene TRBJ2-1; 10 positions match TRBD2. The germline V gene encodes CDR1 SGHNT and CDR2 YENEEA. After removal of 5 bases from V and 8 bases from J, the junction contained 15 bases not matched to a gene. The CDR3 consists of 17 residues. The CDR3 sequence: CASSRRRAGGPLDEQFF. The CDR3 DNA reads as TGTGCCAGCAGCCGTAGAAGAGCGGGAGGGCCTCTGGATGAGCAGTTCTTC. Filled out from reference TRBV11-3 and TRBJ2-1, the complete variable domain reads EAGVVQSPRYKIIEKKQPVAFWCNPISGHNTLYWYLQNLGQGPELLIRYENEEAVDDSQLPKDRFSAERLKGVDSTLKIQPAELGDSAVYLCASSRRRAGGPLDEQFFGPGTRLTVL.

The CDR3 nucleotides read TGCGCCAGCAGCCAAGGGGCCACCTCCTACGAGCAGTACTTC. This codes for CASSQGATSYEQYF. The chain employs TRBV4-1 and TRBJ2-7, with D unclear. Germline V gives CDR1 MGHRA, CDR2 YSYEKL. Trimming left V 1 base short and J 0 bases short, with 7 bases between. The CDR3 has 14 residues.

The chain is built from TRBV5-4 and TRBJ2-1, with 7 bases aligning to TRBD1. The V and J ends lost 3 bases and 4 bases, in that order; junction bases with no gene match: 7. This CDR3 is 15 amino acids long. Germline V gives CDR1 SGHNT, CDR2 YYREEE (reference sequence). The chain's CDR3 is CASSSPGQLYNEQFF. DNA of the CDR3: TGTGCCAGCAGCTCCCCGGGACAGCTTTACAATGAGCAGTTCTTC. Complete variable domain (other parts from reference TRBV5-4 and TRBJ2-1): ETGVTQSPTHLIKTRGQQVTLRCSSQSGHNTVSWYQQALGQGPQFIFQYYREEENGRGNFPPRFSGLQFPNYSSELNVNALELDDSALYLCASSSPGQLYNEQFFGPGTRLTVL.

CDR3 bases: TGTGCCAGCAGCGTCTCTGGACAGATGAAGGGCGAGCAGTACTTC. It specifies CASSVSGQMKGEQYF. The chain carries TRBV9 and TRBJ2-7, with D perhaps TRBD1 (6 bases). The CDR3 extends over 15 amino acids. The germline V gene encodes CDR1 SGDLS and CDR2 YYNGEE. V lost 2 bases and J lost 6, with 18 bases in between.

This chain joins TRBV5-1 and TRBJ2-7, with 9 nucleotides matching TRBD1. Germline CDR1 SGHRS, CDR2 YFSETQ. Trimming removed 7 bases from V and 0 bases from J; junction bases left unmatched: 2. This CDR3 has 13 amino acids. The chain's CDR3 is CASQTGGSYEQYF. As DNA, the CDR3 is TGCGCCAGCCAGACAGGGGGCTCCTACGAGCAGTACTTC.

This chain connects TRBV9 to TRBJ2-3, with a weak D call TRBD2 (6 bases). The V gene lost 3 bases and the J gene lost 0 bases, with 11 bases spanning the gap. The CDR3 sequence is 15 residues long. CDR1 SGDLS and CDR2 YYNGEE come from the germline V gene. CDR3 protein: CASSAVGGSTDTQYF. The CDR3 coding sequence is TGTGCCAGCAGCGCGGTCGGGGGAAGCACAGATACGCAGTATTTT.

Only a few counts were recorded for this clone. The CDR3, as DNA: TGTGCCAGCAGTCGATTAGTGACAGGCACTGAAGCTTTCTTT. It is translated as CASSRLVTGTEAFF. The rearrangement uses TRBV2 and TRBJ1-1; a possible D gene is TRBD1 (6 bases). V shed 5 bases and J shed 4 bases, with 14 bases lying between them. Germline V gives CDR1 SNHLY, CDR2 FYNNEI. The CDR3 is made up of 14 amino acids.

This chain links TRBV5-6 with TRBJ2-5; 10 nucleotides line up with TRBD1. V trimming: 4 bases; J trimming: 4 bases; junction bases outside the gene matches: 7. Germline V CDR1 and CDR2: SGHDT, YYEEEE. The CDR3 length is 15 residues. DNA for the CDR3: TGTGCCAGCAGCCGTAGGGGACAGGGGCTAGAGACCCAGTACTTC. Its protein product is CASSRRGQGLETQYF.

The V and J genes are TRBV18 and TRBJ2-3; TRBD2 matches at 8 bases. V gave up 4 bases and J gave up 3 bases; unmatched junction bases: 9. This CDR3 has 16 amino acids. Germline CDR1 is KGHSH and CDR2 is LQKENI. CDR3 DNA sequence: TGTGCCAGCTCACAAACTAGCGGAAGAAGAACAGATACGCAGTATTTT. This codes for CASSQTSGRRTDTQYF.

The rearrangement joins TRBV4-3 to TRBJ1-2, with 8 bases fitting TRBD1. The CDR3 contains 15 residues. Germline V gene sequence: CDR1 LGHNA, CDR2 YSLEER. Unmatched junction bases numbered 12, after V lost 4 bases and J lost 8 bases. Written as DNA, the CDR3 is TGCGCCAGCAGCCCTCATGTCGGACAGGGATACGGCTACACCTTC. It yields the protein CASSPHVGQGYGYTF.

The gene calls are TRBV15 and TRBJ2-5; TRBD2 matches at 14 bases. Germline trimming cut 3 bases from V and 3 bases from J; bases unmatched to any gene: 9. Germline loops: CDR1 LNHNV, CDR2 YYDKDF (reference sequence). CDR3 length: 18 residues. The chain's CDR3 is CATSRFIPGLAGEETQYF. In nucleotides, the CDR3 is TGTGCCACCAGCAGGTTTATTCCGGGACTAGCGGGGGAAGAGACCCAGTACTTC.